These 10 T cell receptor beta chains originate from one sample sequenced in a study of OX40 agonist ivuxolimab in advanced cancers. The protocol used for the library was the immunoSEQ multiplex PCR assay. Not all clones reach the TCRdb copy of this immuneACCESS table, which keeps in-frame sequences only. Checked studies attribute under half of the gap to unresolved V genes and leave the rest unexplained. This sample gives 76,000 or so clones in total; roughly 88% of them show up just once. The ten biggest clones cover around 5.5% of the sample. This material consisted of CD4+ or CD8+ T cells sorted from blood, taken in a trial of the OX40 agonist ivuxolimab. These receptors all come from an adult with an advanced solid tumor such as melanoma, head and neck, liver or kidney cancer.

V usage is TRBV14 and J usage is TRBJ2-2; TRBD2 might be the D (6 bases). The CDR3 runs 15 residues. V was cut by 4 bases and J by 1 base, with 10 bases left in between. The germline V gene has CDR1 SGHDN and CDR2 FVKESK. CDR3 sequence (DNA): TGTGCCAGCAGCCTTCTGGGGGGGAACACCGGGGAGCTGTTTTTT. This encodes CASSLLGGNTGELFF.

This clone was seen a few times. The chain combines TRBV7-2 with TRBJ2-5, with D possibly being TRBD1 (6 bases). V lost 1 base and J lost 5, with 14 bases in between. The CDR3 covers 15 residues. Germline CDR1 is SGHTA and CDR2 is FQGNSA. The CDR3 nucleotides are TGTGCCAGCAGCTTAGAGCCAGGGGCTTCGGAGACCCAGTACTTC. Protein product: CASSLEPGASETQYF. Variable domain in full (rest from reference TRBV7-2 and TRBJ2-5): GAGVSQSPSNKVTEKGKDVELRCDPISGHTALYWYRQSLGQGLEFLIYFQGNSAPDKSGLPSDRFSAERTGGSVSTLTIQRTQQEDSAVYLCASSLEPGASETQYFGPGTRLLVL.

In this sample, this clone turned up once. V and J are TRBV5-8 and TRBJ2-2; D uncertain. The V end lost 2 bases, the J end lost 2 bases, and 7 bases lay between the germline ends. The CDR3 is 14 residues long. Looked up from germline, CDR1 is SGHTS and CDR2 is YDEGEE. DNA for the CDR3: TGTGCCAGCAGCTTCGACATCAACACCGGGGAGCTGTTTTTT. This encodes CASSFDINTGELFF.

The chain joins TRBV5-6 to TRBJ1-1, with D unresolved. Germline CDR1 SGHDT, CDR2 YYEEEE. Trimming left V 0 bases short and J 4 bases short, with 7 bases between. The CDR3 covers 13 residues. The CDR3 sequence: CASSLGRATEAFF. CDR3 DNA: TGTGCCAGCAGCTTGGGGAGGGCCACTGAAGCTTTCTTT.

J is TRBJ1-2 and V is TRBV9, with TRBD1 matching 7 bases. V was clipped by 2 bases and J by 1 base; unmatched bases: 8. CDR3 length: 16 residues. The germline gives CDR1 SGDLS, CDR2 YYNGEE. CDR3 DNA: TGTGCCAGCAGCGTGGACAGGATCTCCATTAACTATGGCTACACCTTC. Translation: CASSVDRISINYGYTF.

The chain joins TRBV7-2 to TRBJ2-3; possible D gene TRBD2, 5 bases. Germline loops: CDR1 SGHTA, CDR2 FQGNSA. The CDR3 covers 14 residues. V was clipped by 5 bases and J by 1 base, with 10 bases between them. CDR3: CASSRDYRTDTQYF. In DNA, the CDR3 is TGTGCCAGCAGCCGAGACTACCGCACAGATACGCAGTATTTT.

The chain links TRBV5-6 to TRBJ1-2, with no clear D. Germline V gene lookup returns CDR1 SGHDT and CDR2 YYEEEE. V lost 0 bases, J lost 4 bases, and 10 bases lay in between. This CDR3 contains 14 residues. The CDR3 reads CASSLERLIYGYTF. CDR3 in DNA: TGTGCCAGCAGCTTGGAACGACTGATCTATGGCTACACCTTC.

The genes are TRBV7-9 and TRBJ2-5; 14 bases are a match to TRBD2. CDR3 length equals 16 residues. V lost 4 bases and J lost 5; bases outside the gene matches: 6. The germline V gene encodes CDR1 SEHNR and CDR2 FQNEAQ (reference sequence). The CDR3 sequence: CASSSLTSGRGETQYF. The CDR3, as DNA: TGTGCCAGCAGCTCCCTGACTAGCGGGAGGGGCGAGACCCAGTACTTC.

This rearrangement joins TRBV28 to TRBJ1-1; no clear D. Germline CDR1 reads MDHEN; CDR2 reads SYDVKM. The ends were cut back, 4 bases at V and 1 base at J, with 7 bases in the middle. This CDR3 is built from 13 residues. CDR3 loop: CASSSTRNTEAFF. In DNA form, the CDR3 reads TGTGCCAGCAGTTCTACACGGAACACTGAAGCTTTCTTT.

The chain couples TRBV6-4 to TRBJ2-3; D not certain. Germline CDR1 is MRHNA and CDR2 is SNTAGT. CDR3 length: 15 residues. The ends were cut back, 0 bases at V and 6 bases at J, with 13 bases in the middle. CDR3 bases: TGTGCCAGCAGTGACTCGGGTCTGGCTCTGGATACGCAGTATTTT. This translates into CASSDSGLALDTQYF.